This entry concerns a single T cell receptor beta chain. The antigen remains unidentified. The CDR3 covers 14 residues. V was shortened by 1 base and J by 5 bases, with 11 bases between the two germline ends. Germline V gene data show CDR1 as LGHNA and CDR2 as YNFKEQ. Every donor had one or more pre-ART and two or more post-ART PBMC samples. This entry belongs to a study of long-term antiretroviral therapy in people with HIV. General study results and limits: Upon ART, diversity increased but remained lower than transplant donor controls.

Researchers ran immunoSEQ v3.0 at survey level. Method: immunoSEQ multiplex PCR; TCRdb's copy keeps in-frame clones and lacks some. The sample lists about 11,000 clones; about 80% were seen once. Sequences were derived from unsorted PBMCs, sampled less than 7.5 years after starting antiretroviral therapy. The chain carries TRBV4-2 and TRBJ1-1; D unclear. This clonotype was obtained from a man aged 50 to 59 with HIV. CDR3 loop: CASSQVAEITEAFF. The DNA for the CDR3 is TGTGCCAGCAGCCAAGTGGCGGAAATAACTGAAGCTTTCTTT.